Each of the 10 T cell receptor beta chains below was sequenced from the same sample in a study of blood T cells in healthy people across ages. Using a J-beta primer mix together with a sample-barcoded 5' primer, a second PCR was run for roughly 6 to 12 cycles. TCRdb called the 5' RACE reads again in MiXCR, with one record for every CDR3 protein. The sample consists of about a million distinct CDR3 sequences, roughly 51% of them appearing once. Sequencing was done on a sample of blood. The receptors shown here come from a woman aged 60-70 years in good health.

This clonotype was observed a few times. The chain has TRBV7-9 and TRBJ2-5; TRBD2 matches at 11 bases. This CDR3 is built from 18 residues. Looked up from germline, CDR1 is SEHNR and CDR2 is FQNEAQ (reference sequence). The ends lost 1 base at V and 1 base at J; junction bases unmatched: 8. DNA for the CDR3: TGTGCCAGCAGCTTAGGGGACCTAGCGGGAGGATCCCAAGAGACCCAGTACTTC. It translates to CASSLGDLAGGSQETQYF.

V and J are TRBV6-1 and TRBJ2-1; TRBD2 might be the D (6 bases). The ends were cut back, 1 base at V and 5 bases at J, with 12 bases in the middle. The CDR3 is 15 amino acids. From germline, CDR1 is MNHNS and CDR2 SASEGT. CDR3: CASSEVWDFNNEQFF. The DNA for the CDR3 is TGTGCCAGCAGTGAAGTCTGGGACTTTAACAATGAGCAGTTCTTC.

This clonotype was seen more than once but under ten times. This chain links TRBV5-5 with TRBJ1-2; 12 bases match TRBD1. The J segment lost 7 bases and the V segment lost 4 bases, leaving 8 bases of the junction unmatched. Germline lookup yields CDR1 SGHKS and CDR2 YYEKEE (reference sequence). The CDR3 sequence is 15 residues long. CDR3 residues: CASSTLGQGAVGYTF. The CDR3 region has the DNA TGTGCCAGCAGCACGCTGGGACAGGGGGCAGTTGGCTACACCTTC.

This clonotype was seen a few times. J is TRBJ2-3 and V is TRBV7-3; 8 positions agree with TRBD2. This CDR3 contains 15 residues. Germline V gene lookup returns CDR1 SGHTA and CDR2 FQGTGA. The ends lost 5 bases at V and 2 bases at J; junction bases unmatched: 6. CDR3 coding DNA: TGTGCCAGCAGCCCGGAGGGACTAGACACAGATACGCAGTATTTT. This translates into CASSPEGLDTDTQYF.

V is TRBV7-6 and J is TRBJ1-1; 11 positions agree with TRBD1. The CDR3 is made up of 15 amino acids. The ends lost 5 bases at V and 4 bases at J; junction bases unmatched: 6. Per the germline V gene, CDR1 is SGHVS and CDR2 is FNYEAQ. CDR3 coding DNA: TGTGCCAGCAGCGGGACAGGGGGTTTGGGCACTGAAGCTTTCTTT. Translation gives CASSGTGGLGTEAFF.

The rearrangement links TRBV4-1 to TRBJ2-5, with D possibly being TRBD2 (5 bases). Matching the DNA end better, TRBJ2-7 makes the J call doubtful. The CDR3 contains 15 residues. The germline CDR1 and CDR2 sequences are MGHRA and YSYEKL. The CDR3 DNA reads TGCGCCAGCAGCCAAGATTGGCGGGCTTCTTACGAGCAGTACTTC. It yields the protein CASSQDWRASYEQYF.

The chain links TRBV12-3 or TRBV12-4 to TRBJ2-2; the D is unclear. There are 16 residues in the CDR3. V shed 5 bases and J shed 0 bases, with 13 bases lying between them. This CDR3 reads CASSVDRAPNTGELFF. The DNA of the CDR3 is TGTGCCAGCAGTGTCGACCGGGCCCCGAACACCGGGGAGCTGTTTTTT.

V is TRBV3-1 and J is TRBJ2-1, with TRBD2 identical over 8 bases. The CDR3 is 15 amino acids. V dropped 1 base and J dropped 5; count of bases not matched to a gene: 4. Looked up from germline, CDR1 is LGHDT and CDR2 is YNNKEL (reference sequence). CDR3 DNA: TGTGCCAGCAGCCAAGCGGGGGGGATGCACAATGAGCAGTTCTTC. Translation gives CASSQAGGMHNEQFF.

V usage is TRBV5-5 and J usage is TRBJ2-5; a possible D gene is TRBD1 (6 bases). V was trimmed by 2 bases and J by 1 base, leaving 15 bases between them. Germline V gene data show CDR1 as SGHKS and CDR2 as YYEKEE (reference sequence). This CDR3 comprises 16 residues. The chain's CDR3 is CASSFQGYGLQETQYF. In DNA form, the CDR3 reads TGTGCCAGCAGCTTTCAGGGGTACGGGCTCCAAGAGACCCAGTACTTC. The full variable domain, rest sourced from reference TRBV5-5 and TRBJ2-5, is DAGVTQSPTHLIKTRGQQVTLRCSPISGHKSVSWYQQVLGQGPQFIFQYYEKEERGRGNFPDRFSARQFPNYSSELNVNALLLGDSALYLCASSFQGYGLQETQYFGPGTRLLVL.

The genes are TRBV29-1 and TRBJ1-2; TRBD1 aligns across 9 bases. The CDR3 is 13 amino acids. Germline V CDR1 and CDR2: SQVTM, ANQGSEA. The ends lost 4 bases at V and 5 bases at J; junction bases unmatched: 5. The CDR3 region has the DNA TGCAGCGTTGGGACAGGGGAACATTATGGCTACACCTTC. Its protein is CSVGTGEHYGYTF.